This is a list of T cell receptor beta chains from one sample in a study of OX40 agonist ivuxolimab in advanced cancers. Here immunoSEQ multiplex PCR was the method, and the copy in TCRdb shows in-frame clones only, minus some. The data contain about 33,000 clones, 88% of them singletons. This specimen was CD4+ or CD8+ T cells sorted from blood, taken in a trial of the OX40 agonist ivuxolimab. These receptors all stem from an adult with an advanced solid tumor such as melanoma, head and neck, liver or kidney cancer. Each CDR3 is given with its conserved first and last residue. Each record gives: J gene, D gene, V gene, clone size, CDR3 length, CDR3 protein, CDR3 DNA. D genes are given only for firm matches. Size values are once, few and many counts, or a class for expanded clones, and some rows have none.

TRBJ1-2 | . | TRBV7-2 | . | 13 | CASSLRSHYGYTF | TGTGCCAGCAGCTTAAGATCACACTATGGCTACACCTTC
TRBJ2-7 | . | TRBV7-2 | . | 14 | CASSLAGRSYEQYF | TGTGCCAGCAGCTTAGCCGGGAGATCTTACGAGCAGTACTTC
TRBJ2-7 | TRBD1 | TRBV6-5 | . | 14 | CASSYGQGRYEQYF | TGTGCCAGCAGTTATGGACAGGGGCGATACGAGCAGTACTTC
TRBJ2-7 | TRBD2 | TRBV11-2 | . | 15 | CASSFTSGSPHEQYF | TGTGCCAGCAGCTTTACTAGCGGGAGCCCCCACGAGCAGTACTTC
TRBJ2-3 | . | TRBV28 | . | 15 | CASTPGGHFTDTQYF | TGTGCCAGCACCCCTGGAGGGCACTTCACAGATACGCAGTATTTT
TRBJ2-2 | TRBD1 | TRBV5-1 | . | 16 | CASSLGGQGNTGELFF | TGCGCCAGCAGCTTGGGGGGACAGGGCAACACCGGGGAGCTGTTTTTT
TRBJ2-1 | . | TRBV10-3 | . | 14 | CAISRLQGYNEQFF | TGTGCCATCAGTCGTCTGCAGGGCTACAATGAGCAGTTCTTC
TRBJ2-3 | . | TRBV10-1 | . | 13 | CASSWDSTDTQYF | TGCGCCAGCAGTTGGGACTCCACAGATACGCAGTATTTT
TRBJ2-1 | . | TRBV11-2 | . | 16 | CASSPPGLAPRNEQFF | TGTGCCAGCAGCCCCCCGGGGCTAGCGCCCAGGAATGAGCAGTTCTTC
TRBJ1-1 | TRBD1 | TRBV5-1 | . | 15 | CASSFADRVGTEAFF | TGCGCCAGCAGCTTCGCCGACAGGGTGGGAACTGAAGCTTTCTTT
TRBJ1-4 | . | TRBV5-5 | . | 14 | CASSLAALAEKLFF | TGTGCCAGCAGCCTGGCGGCTTTGGCGGAAAAACTGTTTTTT
TRBJ2-1 | TRBD1 | TRBV11-2 | . | 14 | CASSLRTGGNEQFF | TGTGCCAGCAGCTTACGGACAGGTGGGAATGAGCAGTTCTTC
TRBJ1-3 | TRBD1 | TRBV7-2 | . | 17 | CASSLADWGQGRNTIYF | TGTGCCAGCAGCTTAGCGGATTGGGGACAGGGCAGAAACACCATATATTTT
TRBJ1-5 | TRBD1 | TRBV5-1 | once | 16 | CASSLEPVTGVQPQHF | TGCGCCAGCAGCTTGGAGCCAGTAACAGGGGTTCAGCCCCAGCATTTT
TRBJ1-2 | . | TRBV4-2 | . | 16 | CASSQDLGGGNYGYTF | TGTGCCAGCAGCCAAGATTTGGGAGGTGGGAACTATGGCTACACCTTC
TRBJ1-5 | . | TRBV27 | once | 14 | CASSRRLGNQPQHF | TGTGCCAGCAGTAGGAGGCTGGGCAATCAGCCCCAGCATTTT
TRBJ2-5 | TRBD2 | TRBV19 | . | 14 | CASTAGGPRETQYF | TGTGCCAGTACAGCGGGGGGCCCCCGGGAGACCCAGTACTTC
TRBJ2-3 | . | TRBV5-1 | . | 16 | CASSLRNGRVTDTQYF | TGCGCCAGCAGCTTGCGTAACGGGAGAGTCACAGATACGCAGTATTTT
TRBJ1-2 | . | TRBV29-1 | . | 13 | CSVVWRANYGYTF | TGCAGCGTTGTATGGAGAGCTAACTATGGCTACACCTTC
TRBJ2-7 | . | TRBV21-1 | . | 18 | CASQPGTGGPRRNYEQYF | TGTGCCAGCCAACCCGGGACAGGGGGCCCGCGACGGAACTACGAGCAGTACTTC
TRBJ2-5 | TRBD2 | TRBV5-1 | . | 16 | CASGIVGGGVKETQYF | TGCGCCAGCGGGATTGTTGGCGGGGGGGTAAAAGAGACCCAGTACTTC
TRBJ1-1 | . | TRBV4-1 | . | 17 | CASSQGRARGLNTEAFF | TGCGCCAGCAGCCAAGGGCGGGCGCGGGGGTTGAACACTGAAGCTTTCTTT